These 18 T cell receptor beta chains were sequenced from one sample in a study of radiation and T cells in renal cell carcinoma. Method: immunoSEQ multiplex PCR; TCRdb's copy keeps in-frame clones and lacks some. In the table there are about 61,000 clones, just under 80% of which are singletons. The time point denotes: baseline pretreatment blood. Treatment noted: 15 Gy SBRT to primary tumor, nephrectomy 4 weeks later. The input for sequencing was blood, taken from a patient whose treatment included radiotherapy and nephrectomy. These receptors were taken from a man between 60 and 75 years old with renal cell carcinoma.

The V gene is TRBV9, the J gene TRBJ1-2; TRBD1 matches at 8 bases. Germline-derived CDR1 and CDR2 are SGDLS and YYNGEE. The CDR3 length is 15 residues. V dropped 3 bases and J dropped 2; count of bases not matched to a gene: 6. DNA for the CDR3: TGTGCCAGCAGCGACGCAGGGGGCTTGAACTATGGCTACACCTTC. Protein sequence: CASSDAGGLNYGYTF.

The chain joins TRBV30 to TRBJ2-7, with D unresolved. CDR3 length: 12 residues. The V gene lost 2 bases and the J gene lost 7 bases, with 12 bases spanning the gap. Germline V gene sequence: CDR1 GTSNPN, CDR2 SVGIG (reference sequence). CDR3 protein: CAWSITVLEQYF. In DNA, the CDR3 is TGTGCCTGGAGTATAACAGTATTAGAGCAGTACTTC.

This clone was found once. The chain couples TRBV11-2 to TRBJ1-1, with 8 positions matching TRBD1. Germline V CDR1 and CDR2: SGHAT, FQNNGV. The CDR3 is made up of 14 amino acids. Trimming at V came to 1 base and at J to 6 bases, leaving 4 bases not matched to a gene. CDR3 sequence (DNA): TGTGCCAGCAGCTTAGGGATACAGGGGGCTGAAGCTTTCTTT. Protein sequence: CASSLGIQGAEAFF.

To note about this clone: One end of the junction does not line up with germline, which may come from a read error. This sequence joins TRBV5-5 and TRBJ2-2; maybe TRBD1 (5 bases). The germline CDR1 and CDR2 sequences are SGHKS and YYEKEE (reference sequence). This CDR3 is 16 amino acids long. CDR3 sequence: CTSSFVDSANTGELFF. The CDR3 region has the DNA TGTACCAGCAGCTTCGTCGACAGCGCGAACACCGGGGAGCTGTTTTTT.

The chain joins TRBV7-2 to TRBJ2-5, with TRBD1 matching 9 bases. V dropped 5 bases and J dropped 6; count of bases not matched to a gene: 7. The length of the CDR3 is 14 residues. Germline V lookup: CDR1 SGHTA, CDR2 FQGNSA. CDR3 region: CASSKTGGAKTQYF. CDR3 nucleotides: TGTGCCAGCAGCAAAACAGGGGGCGCAAAGACCCAGTACTTC.

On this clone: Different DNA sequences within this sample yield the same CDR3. CDR3 sequence (DNA): TGCAGCGTTGTCGATTGGGATAGGAACACTGAAGCTTTCTTT. It encodes CSVVDWDRNTEAFF. The genes are TRBV29-1 and TRBJ1-1; unclear D gene. Germline V gene sequence: CDR1 SQVTM, CDR2 ANQGSEA. The CDR3 spans 14 residues. Trimming removed 4 bases from V and 1 base from J, with 13 bases in between.

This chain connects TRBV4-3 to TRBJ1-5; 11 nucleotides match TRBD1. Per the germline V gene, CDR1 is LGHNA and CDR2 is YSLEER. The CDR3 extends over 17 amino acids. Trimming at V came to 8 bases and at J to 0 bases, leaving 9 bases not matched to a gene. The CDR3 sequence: CASWTGGARYSNQPQHF. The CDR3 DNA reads TGCGCCAGCTGGACAGGGGGCGCGAGGTATAGCAATCAGCCCCAGCATTTT.

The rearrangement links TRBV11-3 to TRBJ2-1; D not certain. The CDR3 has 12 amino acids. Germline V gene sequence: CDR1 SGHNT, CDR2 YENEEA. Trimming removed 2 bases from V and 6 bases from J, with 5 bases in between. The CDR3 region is CASSLFANEQFF. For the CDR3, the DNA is TGTGCCAGCAGCTTATTTGCCAATGAGCAGTTCTTC.

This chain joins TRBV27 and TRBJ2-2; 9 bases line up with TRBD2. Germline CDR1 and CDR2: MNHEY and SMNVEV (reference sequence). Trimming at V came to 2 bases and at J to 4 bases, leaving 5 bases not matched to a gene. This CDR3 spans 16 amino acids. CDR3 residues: CASSLGLAGITGELFF. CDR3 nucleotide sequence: TGTGCCAGCAGTTTAGGGCTAGCGGGGATCACCGGGGAGCTGTTTTTT.

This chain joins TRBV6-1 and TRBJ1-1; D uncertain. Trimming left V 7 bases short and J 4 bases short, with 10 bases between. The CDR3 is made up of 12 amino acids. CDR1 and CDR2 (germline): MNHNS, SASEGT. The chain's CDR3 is CASTQTSTEAFF. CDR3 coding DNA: TGTGCCAGCACCCAGACGAGCACTGAAGCTTTCTTT.

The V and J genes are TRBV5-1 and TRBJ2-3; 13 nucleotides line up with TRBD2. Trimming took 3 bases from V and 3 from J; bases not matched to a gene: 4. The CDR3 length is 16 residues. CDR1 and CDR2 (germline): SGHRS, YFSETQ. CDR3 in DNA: TGCGCCAGCAGCTGGACTAGCGGGGGTATTACAGATACGCAGTATTTT. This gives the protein CASSWTSGGITDTQYF.

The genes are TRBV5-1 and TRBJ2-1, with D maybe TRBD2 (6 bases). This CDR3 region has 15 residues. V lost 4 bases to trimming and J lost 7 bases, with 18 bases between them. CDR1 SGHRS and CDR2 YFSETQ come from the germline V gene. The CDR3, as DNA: TGCGCCAGCAGCCCATGGGGCGGGGATTTGAATGAGCAGTTCTTC. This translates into CASSPWGGDLNEQFF.

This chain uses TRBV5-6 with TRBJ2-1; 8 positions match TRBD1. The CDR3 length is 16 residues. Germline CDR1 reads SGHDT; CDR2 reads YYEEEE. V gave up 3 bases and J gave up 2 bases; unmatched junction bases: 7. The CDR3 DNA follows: TGTGCCAGCAGCTCAGGGACAGGTCTCCCCTACAATGAGCAGTTCTTC. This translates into CASSSGTGLPYNEQFF.

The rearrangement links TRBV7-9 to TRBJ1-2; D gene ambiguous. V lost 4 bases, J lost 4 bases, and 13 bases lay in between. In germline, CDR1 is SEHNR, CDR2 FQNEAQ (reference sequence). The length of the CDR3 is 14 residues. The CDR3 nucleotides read TGTGCCAGCAGCTCGACGCTCCGAACCTATGGCTACACCTTC. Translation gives CASSSTLRTYGYTF. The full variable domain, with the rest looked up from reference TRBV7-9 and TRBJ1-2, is DTGVSQNPRHKITKRGQNVTFRCDPISEHNRLYWYRQTLGQGPEFLTYFQNEAQLEKSRLLSDRFSAERPKGSFSTLEIQRTEQGDSAMYLCASSSTLRTYGYTFGSGTRLTVV.

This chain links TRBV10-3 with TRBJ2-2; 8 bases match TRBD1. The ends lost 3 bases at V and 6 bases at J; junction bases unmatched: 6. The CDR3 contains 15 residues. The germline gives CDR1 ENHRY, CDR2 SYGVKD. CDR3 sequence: CAISDGQGEAGELFF. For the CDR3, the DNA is TGTGCCATCAGTGACGGACAGGGAGAGGCCGGGGAGCTGTTTTTT.

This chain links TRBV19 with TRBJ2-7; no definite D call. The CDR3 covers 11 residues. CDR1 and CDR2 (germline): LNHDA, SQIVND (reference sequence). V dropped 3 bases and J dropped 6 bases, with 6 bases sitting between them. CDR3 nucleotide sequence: TGTGCCAGTAGTATGGGCCGCGAGCAGTACTTC. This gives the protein CASSMGREQYF.

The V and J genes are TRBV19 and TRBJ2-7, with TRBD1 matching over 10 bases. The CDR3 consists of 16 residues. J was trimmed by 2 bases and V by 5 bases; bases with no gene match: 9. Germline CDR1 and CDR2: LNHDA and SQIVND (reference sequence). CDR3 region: CASSGIGTGVPYEQYF. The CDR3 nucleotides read TGTGCCAGTAGTGGGATCGGGACAGGGGTTCCCTACGAGCAGTACTTC.

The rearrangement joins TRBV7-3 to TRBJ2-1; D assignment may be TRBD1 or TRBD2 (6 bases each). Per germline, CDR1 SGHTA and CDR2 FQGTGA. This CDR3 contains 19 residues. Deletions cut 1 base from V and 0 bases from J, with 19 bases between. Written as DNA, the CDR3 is TGTGCCAGCAGCTTAAGCTCGGGGGCGGACAGCAGCTCCTACAATGAGCAGTTCTTC. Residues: CASSLSSGADSSSYNEQFF.